The source of this T cell receptor (beta chain) is a study of shared T cell receptors in the human thymus. Germline lookup yields CDR1 SGHTA and CDR2 FQGNSA. The V segment lost 5 bases and the J segment 3 bases; nucleotides outside the gene matches: 7. The CDR3 totals 16 residues. Only in-frame clones appear in the TCRdb table, and some are missing; sequencing was by immunoSEQ multiplex PCR. The sample has 630,000 or so clones; over 75% are singletons. A further study also used this sample, focusing on human thymus T cells.

The chain employs TRBV7-2 and TRBJ2-2, with 9 positions matching TRBD1. Sequenced sample: thymocytes. This TCR was recovered from a boy in the first two years of life with a congenital heart defect. The CDR3 DNA is TGTGCCAGCAGCCGCCGGGACAGGGCGGACACCGGGGAGCTGTTTTTT. Amino acids: CASSRRDRADTGELFF.